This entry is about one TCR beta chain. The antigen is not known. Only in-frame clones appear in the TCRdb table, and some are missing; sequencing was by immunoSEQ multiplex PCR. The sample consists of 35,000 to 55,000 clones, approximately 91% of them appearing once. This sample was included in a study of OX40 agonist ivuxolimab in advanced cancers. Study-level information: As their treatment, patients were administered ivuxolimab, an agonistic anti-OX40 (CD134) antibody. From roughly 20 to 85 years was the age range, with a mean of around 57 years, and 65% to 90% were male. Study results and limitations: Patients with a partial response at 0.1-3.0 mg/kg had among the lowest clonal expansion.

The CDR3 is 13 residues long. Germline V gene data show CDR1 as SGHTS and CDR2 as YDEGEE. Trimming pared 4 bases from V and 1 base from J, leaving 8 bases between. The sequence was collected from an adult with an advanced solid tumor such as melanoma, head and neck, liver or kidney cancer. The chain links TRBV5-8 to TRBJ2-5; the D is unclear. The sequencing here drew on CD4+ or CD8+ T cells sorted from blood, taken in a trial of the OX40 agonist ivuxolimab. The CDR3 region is CASSPNSQETQYF. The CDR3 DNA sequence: TGTGCCAGCAGCCCCAACTCCCAAGAGACCCAGTACTTC.